Below are 22 T cell receptor beta chains sequenced from a single sample in a study of cytomegalovirus exposure and HLA in healthy donors. PCR involved 60 Vbeta and 13 Jbeta primers. Assay used: immunoSEQ multiplex PCR; TCRdb lists only in-frame clones, some missing. The sample records just under 70,000 clones, roughly four fifths being singletons. The sequenced material came from PBMCs. These receptors were taken from a human donor in good health.

This sequence joins TRBV5-4 and TRBJ2-3; TRBD1 matches 8 bases. The V and J ends lost 5 bases and 3 bases, in that order; junction bases with no gene match: 11. The CDR3 has 16 amino acids. Germline V gives CDR1 SGHNT, CDR2 YYREEE (reference sequence). In DNA form, the CDR3 reads TGTGCCAGCAGTTCTGAAAGGACAGGGTCTACAGATACGCAGTATTTT. This encodes CASSSERTGSTDTQYF.

To note about this clone: A read error may produce the germline difference seen at one junction end. V gene TRBV5-1 combines with J gene TRBJ1-2; 8 bases are shared with TRBD1. CDR3 length: 15 residues. CDR1 and CDR2 from the germline V gene are SGHRS and YFSETQ. This CDR3 reads CASSIGTGELYGYPF. The CDR3 DNA sequence: TGCGCCAGCAGCATAGGGACAGGTGAACTCTATGGCTACCCCTTC.

The rearrangement joins TRBV4-3 to TRBJ1-2; no clear D gene. The CDR3 is made up of 16 amino acids. The V end lost 0 bases, the J end lost 4 bases, and 15 bases lay between the germline ends. Germline V CDR1 and CDR2: LGHNA, YSLEER. The CDR3 protein is CASSQDRRAAPYGYTF. The CDR3 nucleotides are TGCGCCAGCAGCCAAGATCGGAGGGCCGCGCCCTATGGCTACACCTTC.

The chain recombines TRBV28 with TRBJ1-4, with TRBD1 matching over 9 bases. Germline assignment: CDR1 MDHEN and CDR2 SYDVKM. The CDR3 totals 17 residues. V trimming: 4 bases; J trimming: 7 bases; junction bases outside the gene matches: 13. The CDR3 DNA follows: TGTGCCAGCAGTTCCCCATCAGGACAGGGGTTAGGTGAAAAACTGTTTTTT. This translates into CASSSPSGQGLGEKLFF.

The V gene is TRBV2, the J gene TRBJ1-2, with D tentatively TRBD1 (5 bases). This CDR3 spans 14 amino acids. Germline V gene lookup returns CDR1 SNHLY and CDR2 FYNNEI. V lost 4 bases and J lost 6, with 15 bases in between. CDR3: CASSVWGGSDGYTF. The CDR3 DNA reads TGTGCCAGCAGTGTATGGGGGGGATCAGATGGCTACACCTTC. Drawing the rest from reference TRBV2 and TRBJ1-2, the complete variable domain is EPEVTQTPSHQVTQMGQEVILRCVPISNHLYFYWYRQILGQKVEFLVSFYNNEISEKSEIFDDQFSVERPDGSNFTLKIRSTKLEDSAMYFCASSVWGGSDGYTFGSGTRLTVV.

The genes are TRBV9 and TRBJ2-5; D possibly corresponds to TRBD1 (5 bases). The V gene's germline CDR1 is SGDLS and CDR2 YYNGEE. V was pared by 3 bases and J by 1 base, with 13 bases between. The CDR3 runs to 15 residues. The CDR3 loop is CASSAPTDTQETQYF. DNA of the CDR3: TGTGCCAGCAGCGCACCGACAGATACCCAAGAGACCCAGTACTTC.

The chain joins TRBV6-1 to TRBJ2-5, with TRBD2 matching over 12 bases. CDR3 length: 15 residues. The ends lost 4 bases at V and 1 base at J; junction bases unmatched: 1. Germline-derived CDR1 and CDR2 are MNHNS and SASEGT. The CDR3 loop is CASSGGLAGQETQYF. Here the CDR3 DNA reads TGTGCCAGCAGTGGGGGACTAGCGGGCCAAGAGACCCAGTACTTC.

The V gene is TRBV6-6, the J gene TRBJ2-7; TRBD2 aligns across 8 bases. The CDR3 is 16 amino acids. The germline V gene has CDR1 MNHNY and CDR2 SVGAGI (reference sequence). V dropped 2 bases and J dropped 5; count of bases not matched to a gene: 11. The CDR3 reads CASSYPRGSGDNEQYF. The CDR3 coding sequence is TGTGCCAGCAGTTACCCCCGGGGTAGCGGGGATAACGAGCAGTACTTC.

CDR3 nucleotides: TGTGCCAGCAATTTAGGGGGGGCAGAATATGGCTACACCTTC. This encodes CASNLGGAEYGYTF. The chain combines TRBV6-5 with TRBJ1-2; D might be TRBD1 (6 bases). Germline values: CDR1 MNHEY, CDR2 SVGAGI. The ends were cut back, 7 bases at V and 5 bases at J, with 17 bases in the middle. The CDR3 loop spans 14 amino acids.

J is TRBJ2-5 and V is TRBV19, with TRBD1 matching 7 bases. Losses at the gene ends were 0 bases for V and 5 bases for J; bases not matched to a gene: 6. The CDR3 sequence is 15 residues long. CDR1 and CDR2 (germline): LNHDA, SQIVND (reference sequence). CDR3 protein: CASSIDRRGPETQYF. The CDR3 nucleotides are TGTGCCAGTAGTATAGATCGTAGGGGGCCGGAGACCCAGTACTTC.

Only one count was recorded for this clone. The chain is built from TRBV14 and TRBJ2-3; 11 bases are shared with TRBD2. CDR3 length: 15 amino acids. In germline, CDR1 is SGHDN, CDR2 FVKESK. The CDR3 sequence: CAIVRLAGGGYTQYF. CDR3 in DNA: TGTGCTATCGTTAGGCTAGCGGGGGGCGGGTATACGCAGTATTTT.

The sample holds a few counts of this clone. Within the sample, other DNA sequences also encode this same CDR3. The gene calls are TRBV6-1 and TRBJ1-6; 8 bases map to TRBD1. This CDR3 spans 15 amino acids. The V and J ends lost 5 bases and 6 bases, in that order; junction bases with no gene match: 6. The germline gives CDR1 MNHNS, CDR2 SASEGT. In DNA form, the CDR3 reads TGTGCCAGCAGTAGGGCAGGGGGCGCTAATTCACCCCTCCACTTT. It is translated as CASSRAGGANSPLHF.

CDR3 nucleotides: TGTGCCGGGCTGGGGACTAGCGGATTCCAAGAGACCCAGTACTTC. Translation gives CAGLGTSGFQETQYF. The genes are TRBV6-4 and TRBJ2-5; TRBD2 agrees at 11 bases. The CDR3 length is 15 residues. V gave up 11 bases and J gave up 1 base; unmatched junction bases: 9. Germline CDR1 is MRHNA and CDR2 is SNTAGT.

The chain recombines TRBV29-1 with TRBJ2-4; D may be TRBD2 (5 bases). The germline V and J ends were trimmed by 6 bases and 0 bases, with 6 bases remaining between them. Per the germline V gene, CDR1 is SQVTM and CDR2 is ANQGSEA. CDR3 length: 12 residues. CDR3 sequence (DNA): TGCAGCGTCGGGGTAGCCAAAAACATTCAGTACTTC. Amino acid sequence: CSVGVAKNIQYF.

This clone was recorded a few times. The rearrangement joins TRBV2 to TRBJ1-5; D ambiguous. The CDR3 length is 13 residues. Germline CDR1 SNHLY, CDR2 FYNNEI. Trimming removed 5 bases from V and 0 bases from J, with 5 bases in between. CDR3: CASSSFSNQPQHF. The CDR3 DNA sequence: TGTGCCAGCAGTTCTTTTAGCAATCAGCCCCAGCATTTT.

V usage is TRBV6-5 and J usage is TRBJ2-5; the D is unclear. Germline-derived CDR1 and CDR2 are MNHEY and SVGAGI. The germline V and J ends were trimmed by 4 bases and 11 bases, with 14 bases remaining between them. This CDR3 is built from 12 residues. Here the CDR3 DNA reads TGTGCCAGCAGTTCAAGAGGCGCAGAGCAGTACTTC. Translating it yields CASSSRGAEQYF.

The rearrangement joins TRBV7-3 to TRBJ2-5; D is perhaps TRBD1 (5 bases). Germline V gene sequence: CDR1 SGHTA, CDR2 FQGTGA. V was shortened by 0 bases and J by 0 bases, with 8 bases between the two germline ends. The CDR3 loop spans 15 amino acids. DNA for the CDR3: TGTGCCAGCAGCTTAACTGGGGCTGACCAAGAGACCCAGTACTTC. Translated, it gives CASSLTGADQETQYF.

This chain links TRBV6-5 with TRBJ2-7; D not certain. The CDR3 runs 11 residues. Germline V lookup: CDR1 MNHEY, CDR2 SVGAGI. V lost 10 bases and J 5 bases, leaving 12 bases between the germline ends. The CDR3 DNA follows: TGTGCCACCGGTGTCAAAAACGAGCAGTACTTC. It translates to CATGVKNEQYF.

This clone is medium-sized. The rearrangement uses TRBV7-6 and TRBJ2-7; 9 bases are a match to TRBD1. This CDR3 spans 14 amino acids. V trimming: 4 bases; J trimming: 7 bases; junction bases outside the gene matches: 8. CDR1 and CDR2 from the germline V gene are SGHVS and FNYEAQ. CDR3 coding DNA: TGTGCCAGCAGCTCACAGGGGGCGCAGGGTGAGCAGTACTTC. The encoded protein is CASSSQGAQGEQYF.

The chain recombines TRBV11-2 with TRBJ1-2; a possible D gene is TRBD1 (6 bases). The CDR3 runs 14 residues. With 5 bases removed from V and 4 bases from J, the gap between germline ends came to 14 bases. CDR1 SGHAT and CDR2 FQNNGV come from the germline V gene. The CDR3 sequence is CASSPDSLGYGYTF. The CDR3 DNA reads as TGTGCCAGCAGCCCGGACAGTTTGGGCTATGGCTACACCTTC.

The rearrangement links TRBV6-1 to TRBJ2-7, with TRBD1 matching 7 bases. The V gene's germline CDR1 is MNHNS and CDR2 SASEGT. Trimming removed 6 bases from V and 3 bases from J; junction bases left unmatched: 8. The CDR3 extends over 14 amino acids. The CDR3 DNA reads as TGTGCCAGCAGCCAACGGACAGGATTCTACGAGCAGTACTTC. The encoded protein is CASSQRTGFYEQYF.

The chain recombines TRBV11-1 with TRBJ2-1; maybe TRBD1 (7 bases). Trimming removed 3 bases at V and 10 bases at J, with 13 bases between. Germline values: CDR1 SGHAT, CDR2 FQDESV (reference sequence). This CDR3 is 13 amino acids long. For the CDR3, the DNA is TGTGCCAGCAGCTTTCAGGAGGGGGCGGAGCAGTTCTTC. It yields the protein CASSFQEGAEQFF.